The 3 T cell receptor beta chains presented below share a single source sample, sequenced in a study of T cell responses to AZD1222 COVID-19 vaccine. Libraries were prepared by immunoSEQ multiplex PCR; TCRdb keeps only in-frame clonotypes and omits some of them. The profile shows 150,000 or so clones, about 87% of them singletons. Here the sequenced sample was peripheral blood, taken 28 days after the second dose of the MenACWY control vaccine. The receptors derive from an adult who received the MenACWY meningococcal vaccine as a control.

In regard to this clone: The same CDR3 arises from other DNA sequences in this sample as well. The V gene is TRBV6-2 or TRBV6-3, the J gene TRBJ1-5; 7 nucleotides align to TRBD1. The CDR3 has 14 residues. Trimming took 5 bases from V and 4 from J; bases not matched to a gene: 5. Germline CDR1 and CDR2: MNHEY and SVGEGT. CDR3 protein: CASSPRQGNQPQHF. Here the CDR3 DNA reads TGTGCCAGCAGTCCCCGACAGGGAAATCAGCCCCAGCATTTT.

This clone was found once. This sequence joins TRBV19 and TRBJ2-1; D not certain. Germline V CDR1 and CDR2: LNHDA, SQIVND (reference sequence). V lost 3 bases, J lost 5 bases, and 8 bases lay in between. This CDR3 region has 13 residues. This CDR3 is CASSIIGDNEQFF. CDR3 DNA sequence: TGTGCCAGTAGTATTATTGGAGACAATGAGCAGTTCTTC.

A single count supports this clone. V gene TRBV18 combines with J gene TRBJ2-4; the match to TRBD2 covers 7 bases. Per the germline V gene, CDR1 is KGHSH and CDR2 is LQKENI. V lost 4 bases and J lost 5; bases outside the gene matches: 8. This CDR3 is built from 15 residues. The CDR3 reads CASSQSGGLENIQYF. The CDR3 bases are TGTGCCAGCTCACAATCGGGGGGTTTGGAAAACATTCAGTACTTC.